In this sample, the clone carrying this T cell receptor (beta chain) turned up a few times. What it recognizes is unknown. TCRdb ran MiXCR on the reads and lists one entry per CDR3 protein. The table includes approximately 590,000 distinct CDR3 sequences, 40% detected once. The sample is drawn from a study of T cell repertoires in cytomegalovirus infection. Whole-study results and caveats: Carriers of CMV and the relevant HLA type were discriminated by public TCR beta frequency.

The CDR3 sequence is 13 residues long. The V and J ends lost 0 bases and 6 bases respectively, with 9 bases between them. Germline V CDR1 and CDR2: MNHEY, SMNVEV (reference sequence). Here the sequenced sample was cultured PBMCs, taken from culture after CMV antigen stimulation. This receptor was obtained from a human donor in good health (CMV status not recorded). Some clones in this sample may be carry-over from other donors' samples. The V and J genes are TRBV27 and TRBJ2-7; unclear D gene. CDR3 in DNA: TGTGCCAGCAGTTTATCGGCTACGTCCGAGCAGTACTTC. Encoded protein: CASSLSATSEQYF.